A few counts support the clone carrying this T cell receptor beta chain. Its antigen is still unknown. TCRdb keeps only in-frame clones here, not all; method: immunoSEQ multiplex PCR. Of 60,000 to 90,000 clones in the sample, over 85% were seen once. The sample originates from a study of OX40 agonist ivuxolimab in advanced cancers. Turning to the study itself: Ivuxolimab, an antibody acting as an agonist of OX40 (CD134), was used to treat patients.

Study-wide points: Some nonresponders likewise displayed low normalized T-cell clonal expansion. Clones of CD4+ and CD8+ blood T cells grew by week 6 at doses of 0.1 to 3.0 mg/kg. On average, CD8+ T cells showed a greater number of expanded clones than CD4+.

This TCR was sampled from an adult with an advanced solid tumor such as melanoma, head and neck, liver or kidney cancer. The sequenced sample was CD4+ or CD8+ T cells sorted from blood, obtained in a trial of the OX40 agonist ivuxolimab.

The CDR3 nucleotides are TGTGCCAGCAGCGTATTCCAGCGGGGGGGCTCAGATACGCAGTATTTT. This codes for CASSVFQRGGSDTQYF. The chain is built from TRBV9 and TRBJ2-3, with 10 bases aligning to TRBD2. Germline loops: CDR1 SGDLS, CDR2 YYNGEE. Losses at the gene ends were 1 base for V and 4 bases for J; bases not matched to a gene: 6. CDR3 length: 16 residues.